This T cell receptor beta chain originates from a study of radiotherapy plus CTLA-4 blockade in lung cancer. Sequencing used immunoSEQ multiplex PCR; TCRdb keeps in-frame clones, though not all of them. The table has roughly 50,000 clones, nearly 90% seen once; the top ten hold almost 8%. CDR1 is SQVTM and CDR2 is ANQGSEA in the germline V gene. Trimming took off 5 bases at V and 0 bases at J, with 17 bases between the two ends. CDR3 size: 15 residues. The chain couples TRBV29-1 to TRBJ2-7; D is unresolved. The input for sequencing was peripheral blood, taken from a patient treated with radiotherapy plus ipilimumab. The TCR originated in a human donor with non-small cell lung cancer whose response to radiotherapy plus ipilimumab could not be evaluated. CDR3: CSVLTSRRSSYEQYF. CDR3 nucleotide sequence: TGCAGCGTTCTGACCAGCCGCCGGAGCTCCTACGAGCAGTACTTC.